The present entry profiles one TCR beta chain with its context. The target antigen is unknown. Sequencing in the ViraFEST assay came after antigen-specific CD4+ T cells had been expanded with viral peptide pools, which were used to stimulate PBMC. Subsequent to 10 days of culture, CD4+ T cells were isolated. Absence of prior SARS-CoV-2 infection characterized the vaccine recipients, who showed negative nucleocapsid antibodies. The researchers cultured 1.5 million to 2.5 million PBMC per well with around 9.2 IU/ml IL-2 and roughly 9.1 ug/ml peptides. Profiled with immunoSEQ multiplex PCR; TCRdb holds only in-frame clones, not every one. Of around 63,000 clones listed, over 70% are singletons. The sample is drawn from a study of vaccination effects on CD4 cells after COVID-19. Study-level points and caveats: Relatively few convalescent patients took part in the study, which had no early post-infection timepoints.

Deletions cut 4 bases from V and 4 bases from J, with 11 bases between. CDR1 SNHLY and CDR2 FYNNEI come from the germline V gene. This CDR3 contains 13 residues. V gene TRBV2 combines with J gene TRBJ2-7; D perhaps matches TRBD2 (6 bases). This clonotype originated in a human donor who received a COVID-19 vaccine. The specimen was CD4+ T cells from PBMCs cultured with HCoV-OC43 spike peptides, collected before COVID-19 vaccination. Specified subset: HCoV-OC43 spike overlapping peptide pool stimulation. The CDR3 nucleotides are TGTGCCAGCAGTGGGGACTTACAGTACGAGCAGTACGTC. This sequence encodes CASSGDLQYEQYV.